A single sample gave rise to the 15 T cell receptor beta chains below, sequenced in a study of T-cell reconstitution after alpha-beta-depleted transplantation in children (dated by TCRdb to 2016 to 2018). Library preparation used PCR. TCRdb lists the instrument as Illumina HiSeq 2500. TCR library preparation used molecular barcoding, with unique molecular identifiers applied to normalize quantification of the TCRbeta repertoire. TCRdb applied fastp at Q25 and MiXCR to the public reads, then kept only in-frame beta chains. Every entry covers one CDR3 protein and lists the most common genes and DNA from its rows. The sample includes some 500,000 distinct CDR3 sequences, with around 17% observed a single time. The ten largest clones take up 2.5% to 3.5% of the sample. This sample comprised PBMCs from the stem cell graft donor, obtained from the stem cell graft. These receptors all come from a human donor who donated a stem cell graft to a child with acute lymphoblastic leukemia.

This chain uses TRBV7-7 with TRBJ2-1, with 8 nucleotides matching TRBD1. Germline V gene lookup returns CDR1 SSHAT and CDR2 FNYEAQ (reference sequence). This CDR3 has 14 residues. Trimming took 5 bases from V and 4 from J; bases not matched to a gene: 4. The CDR3 DNA reads as TGTGCCAGCAGCCCCCAGGGGGCTTACAATGAGCAGTTCTTC. It specifies CASSPQGAYNEQFF.

This clonotype was counted a few times. The gene calls are TRBV5-1 and TRBJ1-1, with TRBD1 identical over 8 bases. Trimming took 1 base from V and 0 from J; bases not matched to a gene: 5. Per the germline V gene, CDR1 is SGHRS and CDR2 is YFSETQ. The CDR3 totals 16 residues. The CDR3, as DNA: TGCGCCAGCAGCTTGTCCCCCAGGGGGCTGAACACTGAAGCTTTCTTT. It translates to CASSLSPRGLNTEAFF.

V is TRBV7-8 and J is TRBJ2-6, with 10 bases matching TRBD1. This CDR3 is 19 amino acids long. Germline-derived CDR1 and CDR2 are SGHVS and FQNEAQ. V gave up 5 bases and J gave up 0 bases; unmatched junction bases: 10. In nucleotides, the CDR3 is TGTGCCAGCAGCCCAAGGGGGGGACAGGGGCTCTCTGGGGCCAACGTCCTGACTTTC. Amino acids: CASSPRGGQGLSGANVLTF.

This clonotype was picked up many times. This chain connects TRBV4-1 to TRBJ1-4; 8 nucleotides align to TRBD1. The ends lost 1 base at V and 5 bases at J; junction bases unmatched: 6. CDR1 and CDR2 from the germline V gene are MGHRA and YSYEKL. This CDR3 spans 16 amino acids. The CDR3 protein is CASSQGGQGYNEKLFF. As DNA, the CDR3 is TGCGCCAGCAGCCAAGGCGGACAGGGCTACAATGAAAAACTGTTTTTT.

This chain uses TRBV6-1 with TRBJ2-7; TRBD1 might be the D (6 bases). Per the germline V gene, CDR1 is MNHNS and CDR2 is SASEGT. Deletions cut 6 bases from V and 0 bases from J, with 12 bases between. The CDR3 is made up of 14 amino acids. The CDR3 sequence: CASSDRPYSYEQYF. In nucleotides, the CDR3 is TGTGCCAGCAGCGACAGGCCTTACTCCTACGAGCAGTACTTC.

This clonotype was seen only a few times. This rearrangement joins TRBV7-2 to TRBJ2-1; D is possibly TRBD1 (5 bases). The germline V and J ends were trimmed by 1 base and 8 bases, with 15 bases remaining between them. CDR1 and CDR2 (germline): SGHTA, FQGNSA. The CDR3 is 15 residues long. CDR3 sequence: CASSLDSRALDEQFF. In nucleotides, the CDR3 is TGTGCCAGCAGCTTAGATAGCAGGGCTTTGGATGAGCAGTTCTTC.

This chain joins TRBV6-1 and TRBJ1-2, with D uncertain. Germline loops: CDR1 MNHNS, CDR2 SASEGT. This CDR3 region has 13 residues. V was trimmed by 6 bases and J by 4 bases, leaving 12 bases between them. DNA for the CDR3: TGTGCCAGCAGCCCCGATTCGTTCTATGGCTACACCTTC. This sequence encodes CASSPDSFYGYTF.

The rearrangement uses TRBV5-1 and TRBJ2-1; 9 bases fit TRBD1. The V segment lost 2 bases and the J segment 10 bases; nucleotides outside the gene matches: 7. The germline gives CDR1 SGHRS, CDR2 YFSETQ. CDR3 length: 14 residues. CDR3 residues: CASSFGTGMPEQFF. As DNA, the CDR3 is TGCGCCAGCAGCTTCGGGACAGGGATGCCCGAGCAGTTCTTC.

This chain connects TRBV5-1 to TRBJ2-1, with 13 bases that match TRBD2. CDR1 and CDR2 (germline): SGHRS, YFSETQ. There are 21 residues in the CDR3. V shed 3 bases, J shed 10 bases, and the junction held 25 bases outside the gene matches. The CDR3 bases are TGCGCCAGCAGCTCATCAGGGGGGGGACAGTCCGGGACTAGCGGGATAGAGGAGCAGTTCTTC. Translating gives CASSSSGGGQSGTSGIEEQFF. Filled out from reference TRBV5-1 and TRBJ2-1, the complete variable domain reads KAGVTQTPRYLIKTRGQQVTLSCSPISGHRSVSWYQQTPGQGLQFLFEYFSETQRNKGNFPGRFSGRQFSNSRSEMNVSTLELGDSALYLCASSSSGGGQSGTSGIEEQFFGPGTRLTVL.

The gene calls are TRBV20-1 and TRBJ2-7; D not resolved. V lost 6 bases, J lost 5 bases, and 11 bases lay in between. Per germline, CDR1 DFQATT and CDR2 SNEGSKA (reference sequence). The CDR3 is 11 amino acids. Here the CDR3 DNA reads TGCAGTGCCGCCCCTGAACACGAGCAGTACTTC. Translation gives CSAAPEHEQYF.

In its sample, this clonotype was seen a few times. V gene TRBV5-1 combines with J gene TRBJ1-5, with 9 bases lining up with TRBD1. V lost 0 bases and J lost 6; bases outside the gene matches: 10. This CDR3 has 17 residues. The V gene's germline CDR1 is SGHRS and CDR2 YFSETQ. Here the CDR3 reads CASSLGGTGKASQPQHF. DNA for the CDR3: TGCGCCAGCAGCTTGGGGGGGACAGGGAAAGCGAGTCAGCCCCAGCATTTT. Supplemented by reference TRBV5-1 and TRBJ1-5, the full variable domain reads KAGVTQTPRYLIKTRGQQVTLSCSPISGHRSVSWYQQTPGQGLQFLFEYFSETQRNKGNFPGRFSGRQFSNSRSEMNVSTLELGDSALYLCASSLGGTGKASQPQHFGDGTRLSIL.

The chain recombines TRBV5-1 with TRBJ1-1; the D is unclear. CDR3 length equals 15 residues. CDR1 and CDR2 (germline): SGHRS, YFSETQ. V was pared by 2 bases and J by 3 bases, with 14 bases between. The CDR3 sequence: CASSLAGPQHTEAFF. The DNA for the CDR3 is TGCGCCAGCAGCTTAGCAGGCCCCCAGCACACTGAAGCTTTCTTT.

This clonotype was found a few times. The gene calls are TRBV2 and TRBJ1-1; D unclear. The V gene lost 6 bases and the J gene lost 0 bases, with 8 bases spanning the gap. Germline V gene data show CDR1 as SNHLY and CDR2 as FYNNEI. The length of the CDR3 is 13 residues. The CDR3 DNA reads TGTGCCAGCAGGCCCGCGCTGAACACTGAAGCTTTCTTT. Encoded protein: CASRPALNTEAFF.

This clonotype was observed a few times. V is TRBV4-1 and J is TRBJ1-5; weak D call: TRBD1 (5 bases). V shed 1 base and J shed 5 bases, with 15 bases lying between them. The CDR3 sequence is 16 residues long. Germline V gives CDR1 MGHRA, CDR2 YSYEKL. In DNA, the CDR3 is TGCGCCAGCAGCCAAGGTCACCGACAGTGGCATCAGCCCCAGCATTTT. Amino acid sequence: CASSQGHRQWHQPQHF.

The V gene is TRBV3-1, the J gene TRBJ2-1; 7 bases match TRBD2. Germline CDR1 reads LGHDT; CDR2 reads YNNKEL (reference sequence). J lost 9 bases, V lost 4 bases, and 6 bases had no gene match. CDR3 length: 13 residues. The CDR3 loop reads CASSPAGTTEQFF. CDR3 sequence (DNA): TGTGCCAGCAGCCCCGCCGGGACTACTGAGCAGTTCTTC.